This TCR beta chain was recorded in a study of shared clonotypes between healthy human individuals. Study overall: Aged between 18 and 49, the donors were two women and three men.

The CDR3 runs 15 residues. V was pared by 4 bases and J by 2 bases, with 5 bases of the junction left unmatched. CDR1 SGDLS and CDR2 YYNGEE come from the germline V gene. Turning to this clone: The same CDR3 arises from other DNA sequences in this sample as well.

Using immunoSEQ multiplex PCR, the repertoire was profiled, and TCRdb retains in-frame clones only, with some absent. Here the sample spans roughly 1 million clones, approximately 78% being singletons. The sample was memory CD4+ T cells from PBMCs. Subset of the sample: CD45RA-negative fraction. The TCR was taken from a man aged 18 to 30 in good health. Some clones in this sample may be carry-over from other donors' samples. V gene TRBV9 combines with J gene TRBJ2-1; TRBD1 aligns across 8 bases. This CDR3 reads CASSPRDRTYNEQFF. CDR3 bases: TGTGCCAGCAGCCCCCGGGACAGGACCTACAATGAGCAGTTCTTC.